A single sample gave rise to the 29 T cell receptor beta chains below, sequenced in a study of T cell repertoires in cytomegalovirus infection. TCRdb re-called the reads through MiXCR, storing one row per CDR3 protein. The sample shows about 360,000 distinct CDR3 sequences, 15% to 20% of them seen only once. What was sequenced was PBMCs. The source of these receptors is a human donor in good health (CMV status not recorded). Some clones in this sample may be carry-over from other donors' samples.

The genes are TRBV5-4 and TRBJ2-1; 8 bases map to TRBD2. The CDR3 is 15 amino acids. Trimming cost V 4 bases and J 6 bases; bases outside gene matches: 9. Looked up from germline, CDR1 is SGHNT and CDR2 is YYREEE (reference sequence). The CDR3, as DNA: TGTGCCAGCAGCGGCAATCGCGGGGGGTTCAATGAGCAGTTCTTC. It codes for CASSGNRGGFNEQFF.

This chain uses TRBV7-9 with TRBJ1-3; 8 bases agree with TRBD1. The germline V gene has CDR1 SEHNR and CDR2 FQNEAQ (reference sequence). This CDR3 has 15 residues. V shed 5 bases, J shed 2 bases, and the junction held 5 bases outside the gene matches. DNA of the CDR3: TGTGCCAGCAGCCGACCAGGGGGCGCTGGAAACACCATATATTTT. It encodes CASSRPGGAGNTIYF.

The V gene is TRBV7-9, the J gene TRBJ2-5; 7 bases match TRBD1. Trimming took 3 bases from V and 4 from J; bases not matched to a gene: 5. The germline V gene encodes CDR1 SEHNR and CDR2 FQNEAQ (reference sequence). This CDR3 has 14 residues. The DNA of the CDR3 is TGTGCCAGCAGCTTGAGGGGGCGACGAGAGACCCAGTACTTC. Amino acid sequence: CASSLRGRRETQYF.

The rearrangement uses TRBV6-2 or TRBV6-3 and TRBJ1-1; no reliable D call. CDR1 and CDR2 from the germline V gene are MNHEY and SVGEGT. This CDR3 is 15 amino acids long. V was pared by 6 bases and J by 1 base, with 15 bases between. The CDR3 sequence: CASREFWGGNTEAFF. Here the CDR3 DNA reads TGTGCCAGCAGGGAGTTTTGGGGAGGGAACACTGAAGCTTTCTTT.

J is TRBJ2-1 and V is TRBV6-2 or TRBV6-3; D possibly corresponds to TRBD1 (6 bases). The germline V gene encodes CDR1 MNHEY and CDR2 SVGEGT. Between the trimmed V and J ends, which lost 8 bases and 6 bases, there was a span of 20 bases. This CDR3 has 15 residues. The CDR3 loop reads CASGTGHSRSNEQFF. The CDR3 bases are TGTGCCAGCGGAACGGGACACTCAAGATCCAATGAGCAGTTCTTC.

The chain is built from TRBV2 and TRBJ2-1, with 7 positions matching TRBD1. J lost 5 bases, V lost 1 base, and 8 bases had no gene match. CDR3 length equals 16 residues. The V gene's germline CDR1 is SNHLY and CDR2 FYNNEI. The CDR3 DNA reads TGTGCCAGCAGTGAAGATGTTGAGGGGGCGAACAATGAGCAGTTCTTC. Residues: CASSEDVEGANNEQFF.

The chain is built from TRBV6-2 or TRBV6-3 and TRBJ2-3; TRBD2 agrees at 11 bases. This CDR3 has 22 residues. Germline assignment: CDR1 MNHEY and CDR2 SVGEGT. Trimming at V came to 0 bases and at J to 0 bases, leaving 17 bases not matched to a gene. The CDR3 region has the DNA TGTGCCAGCAGTTACTCTACCACCCCAACTAGCGGGAGAAGGTATAGCACAGATACGCAGTATTTT. Translation: CASSYSTTPTSGRRYSTDTQYF.

The chain carries TRBV4-1 and TRBJ1-6; D gene uncertain. Germline V gives CDR1 MGHRA, CDR2 YSYEKL. V lost 4 bases, J lost 11 bases, and 12 bases lay in between. This CDR3 spans 13 amino acids. The CDR3 DNA follows: TGCGCCAGCAGCCGAGGCGGGGTTGCACCCCTCCACTTT. It codes for CASSRGGVAPLHF.

This clonotype was seen at least ten times. The chain employs TRBV7-2 and TRBJ1-2; 10 bases are a match to TRBD1. With V trimmed by 1 base and J by 6 bases, 11 bases remained unmatched. The CDR3 loop spans 17 amino acids. The germline V gene has CDR1 SGHTA and CDR2 FQGNSA. CDR3 sequence reads: CASSLGGQGMRGNGYTF. CDR3 in DNA: TGTGCCAGCAGCTTAGGGGGACAGGGGATGAGGGGAAATGGCTACACCTTC.

This sequence joins TRBV9 and TRBJ1-6, with D tentatively TRBD1 (6 bases). The CDR3 is 13 amino acids. Germline V gives CDR1 SGDLS, CDR2 YYNGEE. V lost 0 bases and J lost 10, with 8 bases in between. The CDR3 loop is CASSVAGASPLHF. CDR3 sequence (DNA): TGTGCCAGCAGCGTAGCAGGGGCCTCACCCCTCCACTTT.

V gene TRBV20-1 combines with J gene TRBJ1-2, with TRBD1 identical over 8 bases. Trimming cost V 0 bases and J 7 bases; bases outside gene matches: 7. Looked up from germline, CDR1 is DFQATT and CDR2 is SNEGSKA (reference sequence). This CDR3 has 14 amino acids. The CDR3 spells CSARDLGTGLGYTF. CDR3 bases: TGCAGTGCTAGAGACCTCGGGACAGGTCTTGGCTACACCTTC.

The gene calls are TRBV20-1 and TRBJ2-3; D is ambiguous. V lost 3 bases to trimming and J lost 6 bases, with 7 bases between them. From germline, CDR1 is DFQATT and CDR2 SNEGSKA (reference sequence). There are 11 residues in the CDR3. CDR3 nucleotides: TGCAGTGCTAGGGCAGCGGATACGCAGTATTTT. This codes for CSARAADTQYF.

The chain recombines TRBV14 with TRBJ2-6; a weak D match, TRBD1 (5 bases). The V gene's germline CDR1 is SGHDN and CDR2 FVKESK. This CDR3 contains 22 residues. Trimming took 2 bases from V and 2 from J, leaving 28 bases between them. The CDR3 sequence: CASSQKWKGAVGLVAGANVLTF. The CDR3 nucleotides read TGTGCCAGCAGCCAAAAATGGAAAGGGGCCGTAGGTCTGGTGGCTGGGGCCAACGTCCTGACTTTC. The full variable domain, rest sourced from reference TRBV14 and TRBJ2-6, is EAGVTQFPSHSVIEKGQTVTLRCDPISGHDNLYWYRRVMGKEIKFLLHFVKESKQDESGMPNNRFLAERTGGTYSTLKVQPAELEDSGVYFCASSQKWKGAVGLVAGANVLTFGAGSRLTVL.

This clonotype was seen more than once but under ten times. The V gene is TRBV7-9, the J gene TRBJ1-1, with a tentative D call TRBD1 (5 bases). This CDR3 region has 15 residues. The V and J ends lost 5 bases and 8 bases respectively, with 21 bases between them. CDR1 and CDR2 from the germline V gene are SEHNR and FQNEAQ (reference sequence). In nucleotides, the CDR3 is TGTGCCAGCAGCCCCCCGGGGACCTTTAACAGGGAAGCTTTCTTT. It codes for CASSPPGTFNREAFF. Variable domain in full (rest from reference TRBV7-9 and TRBJ1-1): DTGVSQNPRHKITKRGQNVTFRCDPISEHNRLYWYRQTLGQGPEFLTYFQNEAQLEKSRLLSDRFSAERPKGSFSTLEIQRTEQGDSAMYLCASSPPGTFNREAFFGQGTRLTVV.

This clonotype occurred a few times. This chain uses TRBV7-6 with TRBJ2-3; 12 bases are a match to TRBD1. V dropped 6 bases and J dropped 4; count of bases not matched to a gene: 5. In germline, CDR1 is SGHVS, CDR2 FNYEAQ. This CDR3 has 15 residues. The CDR3 DNA follows: TGTGCCAGCAGTCCCGGGACAGGGGGCGCAGATACGCAGTATTTT. The encoded protein is CASSPGTGGADTQYF. The full variable domain, with the rest looked up from reference TRBV7-6 and TRBJ2-3, is GAGVSQSPRYKVTKRGQDVALRCDPISGHVSLYWYRQALGQGPEFLTYFNYEAQQDKSGLPNDRFSAERPEGSISTLTIQRTEQRDSAMYRCASSPGTGGADTQYFGPGTRLTVL.

The J gene is TRBJ2-5, the V gene TRBV11-2; 8 bases fit TRBD2. Trimming removed 1 base from V and 5 bases from J; junction bases left unmatched: 9. There are 16 residues in the CDR3. Germline V gene data show CDR1 as SGHAT and CDR2 as FQNNGV. The CDR3 loop reads CASSLGYAGGRETQYF. The CDR3 DNA is TGTGCCAGCAGCTTAGGATATGCGGGAGGAAGGGAGACCCAGTACTTC.

This clonotype has ten or more counts. The rearrangement links TRBV7-2 to TRBJ2-6; 8 bases are shared with TRBD1. The CDR3 loop spans 16 amino acids. The trim removed 2 bases at V and 0 bases at J, leaving 0 bases unmatched. Germline V lookup: CDR1 SGHTA, CDR2 FQGNSA. CDR3: CASSLTGGSGANVLTF. The CDR3 region has the DNA TGTGCCAGCAGCTTAACAGGGGGCTCTGGGGCCAACGTCCTGACTTTC.

The sample holds a few counts of this clonotype. The rearrangement joins TRBV12-3 or TRBV12-4 to TRBJ2-5, with 8 bases that match TRBD2. The CDR3 runs to 15 residues. After removal of 4 bases from V and 1 base from J, the junction contained 5 bases not matched to a gene. The CDR3 loop is CASSSRGGRQETQYF. The DNA of the CDR3 is TGTGCCAGCAGTTCCCGCGGGGGGCGCCAAGAGACCCAGTACTTC.

This clonotype was seen many times. The chain links TRBV6-6 to TRBJ2-3; D could derive from TRBD1 or TRBD2 (7 bases each). Germline V gene sequence: CDR1 MNHNY, CDR2 SVGAGI (reference sequence). Trimming cost V 2 bases and J 3 bases, with 27 bases left between them. There are 20 residues in the CDR3. In nucleotides, the CDR3 is TGTGCCAGCAGTTACCTCACCCAGCTCACCAGGGGGGGTCGGACAGATACGCAGTATTTT. Translation: CASSYLTQLTRGGRTDTQYF.

The CDR3 sequence is CASSGRGGRETQYF. In nucleotides, the CDR3 is TGTGCCAGCAGCGGGCGGGGGGGCCGTGAGACCCAGTACTTC. The rearrangement joins TRBV9 to TRBJ2-5; TRBD2 matches at 9 bases. The V gene's germline CDR1 is SGDLS and CDR2 YYNGEE. V lost 3 bases, J lost 5 bases, and 5 bases stayed unmatched. The CDR3 is made up of 14 amino acids.

This clonotype was seen ten or more times. J is TRBJ2-5 and V is TRBV28; TRBD1 matches at 8 bases. Germline CDR1 MDHEN, CDR2 SYDVKM. This CDR3 region has 15 residues. V shed 5 bases and J 5 bases; nucleotides not matched to a gene: 10. The DNA of the CDR3 is TGTGCCAGCAGTCCTCGGTCAGGGGGCAGGGAGACCCAGTACTTC. Translation gives CASSPRSGGRETQYF. Supplemented by reference TRBV28 and TRBJ2-5, the full variable domain reads DVKVTQSSRYLVKRTGEKVFLECVQDMDHENMFWYRQDPGLGLRLIYFSYDVKMKEKGDIPEGYSVSREKKERFSLILESASTNQTSMYLCASSPRSGGRETQYFGPGTRLLVL.

The V call is TRBV20-1, the J call TRBJ2-3, with D perhaps matching TRBD1 (5 bases). V was trimmed by 6 bases and J by 7 bases, leaving 14 bases between them. Germline assignment: CDR1 DFQATT and CDR2 SNEGSKA (reference sequence). The CDR3 is 12 amino acids. CDR3 nucleotides: TGCAGTGCCACGACAGAAATTCATACGCAGTATTTT. Amino acid sequence: CSATTEIHTQYF.

This clonotype has ten or more counts. CDR3 sequence reads: CASSLDRAKDTQYF. CDR3 coding DNA: TGTGCCAGCAGCTTAGACAGGGCTAAAGATACGCAGTATTTT. The rearrangement joins TRBV7-2 to TRBJ2-3; D is possibly TRBD1 (6 bases). The V gene lost 1 base and the J gene lost 5 bases, with 10 bases spanning the gap. Per the germline V gene, CDR1 is SGHTA and CDR2 is FQGNSA. The CDR3 contains 14 residues.

The V call is TRBV7-9, the J call TRBJ1-4, with a tentative D call TRBD1 (5 bases). The CDR3 covers 15 residues. With 5 bases removed from V and 3 bases from J, the gap between germline ends came to 13 bases. CDR1 and CDR2 (germline): SEHNR, FQNEAQ (reference sequence). In DNA form, the CDR3 reads TGTGCCAGCAGCCAAAAAAGGGGACCTAATGAAAAACTGTTTTTT. It encodes CASSQKRGPNEKLFF.

V gene TRBV20-1 combines with J gene TRBJ2-7, with 8 bases identical to TRBD1. Germline assignment: CDR1 DFQATT and CDR2 SNEGSKA (reference sequence). Trimming cost V 6 bases and J 3 bases; bases outside gene matches: 4. The CDR3 runs 12 residues. The CDR3 region is CSAGQGLYEQYF. The DNA of the CDR3 is TGCAGTGCCGGACAGGGACTCTACGAGCAGTACTTC.

This clonotype showed up many times. The chain joins TRBV5-6 to TRBJ1-1, with D maybe TRBD1 (5 bases). CDR3 length: 16 amino acids. Trimming shortened V by 4 bases and J by 0 bases, and 16 bases separated the two germline ends. CDR1 is SGHDT, CDR2 YYEEEE, per germline. CDR3 region: CASSLIGTDMNTEAFF. As DNA, the CDR3 is TGTGCCAGCAGCCTCATAGGGACGGATATGAACACTGAAGCTTTCTTT. Based on the CDR3 plus reference TRBV5-6 and TRBJ1-1, the full variable domain is DAGVTQSPTHLIKTRGQQVTLRCSPKSGHDTVSWYQQALGQGPQFIFQYYEEEERQRGNFPDRFSGHQFPNYSSELNVNALLLGDSALYLCASSLIGTDMNTEAFFGQGTRLTVV.

This clonotype was counted between two and nine times. The V and J genes are TRBV28 and TRBJ2-5; either TRBD1 or TRBD2 may supply D (5 bases each). Germline CDR1 MDHEN, CDR2 SYDVKM. The CDR3 totals 16 residues. V lost 6 bases, J lost 5 bases, and 22 bases lay in between. The CDR3 is CASRLSGAATEETQYF. The CDR3 nucleotides read TGTGCCAGCAGACTCTCCGGGGCCGCAACGGAGGAGACCCAGTACTTC.

The rearrangement uses TRBV6-1 and TRBJ2-5; TRBD2 agrees at 7 bases. Germline assignment: CDR1 MNHNS and CDR2 SASEGT. This CDR3 has 15 amino acids. V lost 6 bases to trimming and J lost 5 bases; unmatched junction nucleotides: 12. CDR3 in DNA: TGTGCCAGCAGGGTAGCGGGCCCGAGTTGGGAGACCCAGTACTTC. Translating gives CASRVAGPSWETQYF.

The chain has TRBV28 and TRBJ1-3, with D perhaps matching TRBD1 (6 bases). Deletions cut 11 bases from V and 3 bases from J, with 20 bases between. CDR3 length equals 15 residues. Germline-derived CDR1 and CDR2 are MDHEN and SYDVKM. The CDR3 here is CAANAGQGIGNTIYF. The CDR3 nucleotides read TGTGCCGCTAACGCGGGGCAGGGGATTGGAAACACCATATATTTT. Complete variable domain (other parts from reference TRBV28 and TRBJ1-3): DVKVTQSSRYLVKRTGEKVFLECVQDMDHENMFWYRQDPGLGLRLIYFSYDVKMKEKGDIPEGYSVSREKKERFSLILESASTNQTSMYLCAANAGQGIGNTIYFGEGSWLTVV.